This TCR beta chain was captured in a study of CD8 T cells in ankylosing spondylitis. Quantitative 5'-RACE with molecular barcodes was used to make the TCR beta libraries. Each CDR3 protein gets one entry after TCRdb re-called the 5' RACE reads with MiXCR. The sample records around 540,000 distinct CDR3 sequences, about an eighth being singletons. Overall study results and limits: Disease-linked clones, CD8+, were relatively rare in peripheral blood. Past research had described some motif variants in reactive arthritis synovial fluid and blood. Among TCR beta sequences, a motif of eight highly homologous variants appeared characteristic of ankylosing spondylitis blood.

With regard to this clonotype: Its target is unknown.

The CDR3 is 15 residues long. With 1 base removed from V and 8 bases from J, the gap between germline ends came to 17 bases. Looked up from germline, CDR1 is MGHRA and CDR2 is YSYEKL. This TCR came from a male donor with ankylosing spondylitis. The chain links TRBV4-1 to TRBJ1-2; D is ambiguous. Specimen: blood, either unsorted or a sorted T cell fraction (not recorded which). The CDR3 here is CASSQVGSYVYGYTF. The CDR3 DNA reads TGCGCCAGCAGCCAAGTTGGTTCGTACGTCTACGGCTACACCTTC.